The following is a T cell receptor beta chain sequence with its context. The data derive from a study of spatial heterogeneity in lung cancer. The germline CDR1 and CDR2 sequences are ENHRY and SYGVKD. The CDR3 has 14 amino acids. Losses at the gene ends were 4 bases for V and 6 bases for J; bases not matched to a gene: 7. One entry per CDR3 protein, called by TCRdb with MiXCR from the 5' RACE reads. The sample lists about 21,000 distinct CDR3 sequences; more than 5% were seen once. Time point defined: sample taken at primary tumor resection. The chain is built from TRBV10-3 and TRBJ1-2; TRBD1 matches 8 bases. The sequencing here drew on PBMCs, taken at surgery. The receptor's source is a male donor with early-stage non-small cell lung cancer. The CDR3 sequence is CAISGQGQADGYTF. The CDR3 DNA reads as TGTGCCATCAGTGGACAGGGGCAGGCGGATGGCTACACCTTC.